This TCR beta chain is drawn from a study of CD8 T cells in Susac syndrome. With V trimmed by 3 bases and J by 4 bases, 6 bases remained unmatched. In germline, CDR1 is SQVTM, CDR2 ANQGSEA. The CDR3 loop spans 15 amino acids. RNA in amounts of roughly 0.5 to 1 ug was reverse transcribed with random hexamers. TCRdb reprocessed the immunoSEQ multiplex PCR reads via MiXCR and lists one record per CDR3 protein. The table has approximately 190,000 distinct CDR3 sequences, approximately 94% seen once. Sequencing was done on a sample of CD4+ T cells from PBMCs. This clonotype originated in a human donor with Susac syndrome. The genes are TRBV29-1 and TRBJ2-3; 11 nucleotides align to TRBD2. CDR3 DNA sequence: TGCAGCGTTGAGGCCCTAGCGGGGGGTTCAGATACGCAGTATTTT. It encodes CSVEALAGGSDTQYF.